Presented here are 23 T cell receptor beta chains from one specimen sequenced in a study of shared clonotypes between healthy human individuals. The table came from immunoSEQ multiplex PCR; TCRdb's copy has only in-frame clones and leaves some out. The top ten hold 11% of the sample, which has some 240,000 clones, over 50% seen once. Sequenced sample: memory CD4+ T cells sorted from blood. Sample subset: CD45RA-negative fraction. These TCRs come from a man aged 25 to 45 in good health.

The chain joins TRBV4-3 to TRBJ2-5; TRBD2 aligns across 11 bases. The germline V gene encodes CDR1 LGHNA and CDR2 YSLEER. The J segment lost 3 bases and the V segment lost 4 bases, leaving 7 bases of the junction unmatched. This CDR3 contains 16 residues. The CDR3 DNA is TGCGCCAGCAGCCCGCGGGGGACTAGCGGAGAAGAGACCCAGTACTTC. It is translated as CASSPRGTSGEETQYF.

The chain recombines TRBV5-1 with TRBJ2-7; D may be TRBD2 (5 bases). CDR1 and CDR2 (germline): SGHRS, YFSETQ. V lost 0 bases and J 2 bases, leaving 12 bases between the germline ends. The CDR3 covers 15 residues. CDR3: CASSLGTLPAYEQYF. The CDR3 bases are TGCGCCAGCAGCTTGGGGACTCTCCCGGCCTACGAGCAGTACTTC.

This clone was counted a few times. The chain couples TRBV18 to TRBJ2-5, with 9 bases fitting TRBD1. Trimming cost V 3 bases and J 2 bases; bases outside gene matches: 13. Germline V CDR1 and CDR2: KGHSH, LQKENI. CDR3 length: 18 residues. CDR3 in DNA: TGTGCCAGCTCACCTGCGATCGGGGGAGGACAGGGGCAAGAGACCCAGTACTTC. Protein: CASSPAIGGGQGQETQYF.

Here the CDR3 reads CASSEFTTPNTGELFF. CDR3 coding DNA: TGTGCCAGCAGTGAATTCACAACCCCAAACACCGGGGAGCTGTTTTTT. The chain uses TRBV2 and TRBJ2-2; D ambiguous. The CDR3 extends over 16 amino acids. V gave up 2 bases and J gave up 2 bases, with 12 bases separating them. CDR1 and CDR2 from the germline V gene are SNHLY and FYNNEI.

This clone was seen only a few times. The chain links TRBV30 to TRBJ2-7, with D possibly being TRBD2 (5 bases). Trimming cost V 0 bases and J 4 bases, with 7 bases left between them. The V gene's germline CDR1 is GTSNPN and CDR2 SVGIG (reference sequence). The CDR3 spans 12 residues. The CDR3 spells CAWSVADYEQYF. In DNA form, the CDR3 reads TGTGCCTGGAGTGTAGCGGATTACGAGCAGTACTTC.

This clone was observed a handful of times. The V call is TRBV6-6, the J call TRBJ2-3; D gene uncertain. The CDR3 consists of 12 residues. The germline V gene encodes CDR1 MNHNY and CDR2 SVGAGI (reference sequence). Trimming removed 4 bases from V and 5 bases from J, with 7 bases in between. The CDR3 loop reads CASSSNIDTQYF. The CDR3 nucleotides read TGTGCCAGCAGTTCCAATATAGATACGCAGTATTTT.

The chain links TRBV28 to TRBJ1-2; TRBD1 agrees at 7 bases. Germline lookup yields CDR1 MDHEN and CDR2 SYDVKM. The CDR3 spans 14 residues. V lost 5 bases and J lost 6; bases outside the gene matches: 9. In DNA, the CDR3 is TGTGCCAGCAGTGGCCGACAGGGTTTGGATGGCTACACCTTC. It translates to CASSGRQGLDGYTF.

This clone was observed many times. The chain couples TRBV5-1 to TRBJ2-3; TRBD2 matches at 11 bases. The CDR3 covers 18 residues. V lost 4 bases and J lost 0; bases outside the gene matches: 10. Germline-derived CDR1 and CDR2 are SGHRS and YFSETQ. CDR3: CASSPQPGTSGSTDTQYF. In nucleotides, the CDR3 is TGCGCCAGCAGCCCACAACCGGGGACTAGCGGAAGCACAGATACGCAGTATTTT.

The V and J genes are TRBV5-5 and TRBJ2-5, with no clear D. Germline V gene lookup returns CDR1 SGHKS and CDR2 YYEKEE (reference sequence). V lost 2 bases, J lost 3 bases, and 5 bases lay in between. CDR3 length: 12 residues. This chain's CDR3 is CASSFHEETQYF. The CDR3 DNA sequence: TGTGCCAGCAGCTTCCACGAAGAGACCCAGTACTTC.

This clone was found a few times. The V gene is TRBV5-1, the J gene TRBJ2-7; 9 nucleotides match TRBD2. The CDR3 totals 15 residues. The V segment lost 3 bases and the J segment 3 bases; nucleotides outside the gene matches: 7. Germline V gene lookup returns CDR1 SGHRS and CDR2 YFSETQ. CDR3 loop: CASSSLAGEGYEQYF. CDR3 DNA: TGCGCCAGCAGCTCCTTAGCGGGAGAGGGCTACGAGCAGTACTTC. Full variable domain (outside the CDR3, taken from reference TRBV5-1 and TRBJ2-7): KAGVTQTPRYLIKTRGQQVTLSCSPISGHRSVSWYQQTPGQGLQFLFEYFSETQRNKGNFPGRFSGRQFSNSRSEMNVSTLELGDSALYLCASSSLAGEGYEQYFGPGTRLTVT.

This clone turned up a few times. The chain couples TRBV29-1 to TRBJ1-2; D is uncertain. Germline CDR1 SQVTM, CDR2 ANQGSEA. With 3 bases removed from V and 1 base from J, the gap between germline ends came to 12 bases. The CDR3 is made up of 14 amino acids. CDR3 sequence: CSVDGLRGNYGYTF. DNA for the CDR3: TGCAGCGTTGACGGACTTCGGGGTAACTATGGCTACACCTTC.

This clone was seen a handful of times. CDR3 amino acids: CASSDQGGFSGNTIYF. The CDR3 DNA reads as TGCGCCAGCAGTGATCAGGGCGGCTTCTCTGGAAACACCATATATTTT. J is TRBJ1-3 and V is TRBV5-1, with D tentatively TRBD1 (5 bases). Germline V lookup: CDR1 SGHRS, CDR2 YFSETQ. The ends were cut back, 5 bases at V and 0 bases at J, with 15 bases in the middle. This CDR3 spans 16 amino acids.

The rearrangement links TRBV5-1 to TRBJ1-4; 9 nucleotides agree with TRBD1. Trimming at V came to 4 bases and at J to 7 bases, leaving 20 bases not matched to a gene. The CDR3 covers 19 residues. Germline lookup yields CDR1 SGHRS and CDR2 YFSETQ. This CDR3 reads CASSPIPGQGGTSGEKLFF. CDR3 nucleotides: TGCGCCAGCAGCCCTATTCCGGGACAGGGAGGTACCTCGGGTGAAAAACTGTTTTTT.

The CDR3 DNA follows: TGTGCCAGCAGCTTGGGAGCAGTTATGAACACTGAAGCTTTCTTT. The encoded protein is CASSLGAVMNTEAFF. This chain joins TRBV5-5 and TRBJ1-1, with D uncertain. Trimming cost V 0 bases and J 0 bases, with 9 bases left between them. This CDR3 is built from 15 residues. Per germline, CDR1 SGHKS and CDR2 YYEKEE (reference sequence).

The sample holds a few counts of this clone. V is TRBV5-1 and J is TRBJ1-2, with D unclear. Germline V gene data show CDR1 as SGHRS and CDR2 as YFSETQ. Trimming left V 3 bases short and J 2 bases short, with 2 bases between. This CDR3 is built from 11 residues. CDR3 protein: CASSSNYGYTF. In DNA, the CDR3 is TGCGCCAGCAGCTCAAACTATGGCTACACCTTC.

This chain uses TRBV7-3 with TRBJ2-3, with 11 bases fitting TRBD2. Germline V gene sequence: CDR1 SGHTA, CDR2 FQGTGA. There are 16 residues in the CDR3. With 2 bases clipped from V and 3 bases from J, the junction kept 4 bases outside the gene matches. The CDR3 DNA follows: TGTGCCAGCAGCTTAGGGACTAGCGGATATACAGATACGCAGTATTTT. It translates to CASSLGTSGYTDTQYF.

The chain recombines TRBV18 with TRBJ2-7; TRBD1 aligns across 11 bases. Germline CDR1 and CDR2: KGHSH and LQKENI. The CDR3 is made up of 13 amino acids. V lost 6 bases to trimming and J lost 5 bases; unmatched junction nucleotides: 3. The CDR3 here is CASSRTGGHEQYF. CDR3 DNA sequence: TGTGCCAGCTCCCGGACAGGGGGCCACGAGCAGTACTTC.

The genes are TRBV11-2 and TRBJ1-2; D is ambiguous. This CDR3 contains 15 residues. With 5 bases removed from V and 2 bases from J, the gap between germline ends came to 15 bases. CDR1 is SGHAT and CDR2 is FQNNGV in the germline V gene. CDR3 sequence (DNA): TGTGCCAGCAGCAAAGCCCCGGGTAGGAACTATGGCTACACCTTC. Protein product: CASSKAPGRNYGYTF.

This rearrangement joins TRBV5-1 to TRBJ2-3; 8 bases match TRBD2. Germline V gene sequence: CDR1 SGHRS, CDR2 YFSETQ. The CDR3 spans 16 residues. V shed 4 bases and J 4 bases; nucleotides not matched to a gene: 11. The CDR3 loop is CASSLMGAGVADTQYF. CDR3 nucleotides: TGCGCCAGCAGCCTTATGGGAGCGGGAGTGGCAGATACGCAGTATTTT. Full variable domain (outside the CDR3, taken from reference TRBV5-1 and TRBJ2-3): KAGVTQTPRYLIKTRGQQVTLSCSPISGHRSVSWYQQTPGQGLQFLFEYFSETQRNKGNFPGRFSGRQFSNSRSEMNVSTLELGDSALYLCASSLMGAGVADTQYFGPGTRLTVL.

The chain uses TRBV7-2 and TRBJ2-7; perhaps TRBD1 as D (7 bases). The CDR3 covers 15 residues. The ends were cut back, 3 bases at V and 4 bases at J, with 16 bases in the middle. Germline CDR1 is SGHTA and CDR2 is FQGNSA. The CDR3 DNA follows: TGTGCCAGCAGCTTGAAGCGGAGGGGGCGATACGAGCAGTACTTC. Its translation is CASSLKRRGRYEQYF.

The V call is TRBV30, the J call TRBJ1-5; 9 bases map to TRBD1. CDR1 GTSNPN and CDR2 SVGIG come from the germline V gene (reference sequence). This CDR3 comprises 18 residues. V was clipped by 5 bases and J by 0 bases; unmatched bases: 14. The CDR3 DNA follows: TGTGCCTGGTCACCCGGGATGACAGGGGGGTATAGCAATCAGCCCCAGCATTTT. Amino acid sequence: CAWSPGMTGGYSNQPQHF.

As for this clone: A read error may produce the germline difference seen at one junction end. The rearrangement uses TRBV6-5 and TRBJ2-7; D perhaps matches TRBD2 (5 bases). From germline, CDR1 is MNHEY and CDR2 SVGAGI. The CDR3 runs to 11 residues. The CDR3 here is CASSEVGGSSF. CDR3 nucleotide sequence: TGTGCCAGCAGTGAAGTCGGCGGGTCCTCTTTC.

This clone came up a few times. This chain links TRBV27 with TRBJ2-2; 9 bases map to TRBD2. The trim removed 3 bases at V and 7 bases at J, leaving 6 bases unmatched. CDR1 is MNHEY and CDR2 is SMNVEV in the germline V gene (reference sequence). The CDR3 extends over 15 amino acids. CDR3: CASSFSGRTGGELFF. The DNA of the CDR3 is TGTGCCAGCAGTTTTAGCGGGAGAACGGGCGGGGAGCTGTTTTTT.